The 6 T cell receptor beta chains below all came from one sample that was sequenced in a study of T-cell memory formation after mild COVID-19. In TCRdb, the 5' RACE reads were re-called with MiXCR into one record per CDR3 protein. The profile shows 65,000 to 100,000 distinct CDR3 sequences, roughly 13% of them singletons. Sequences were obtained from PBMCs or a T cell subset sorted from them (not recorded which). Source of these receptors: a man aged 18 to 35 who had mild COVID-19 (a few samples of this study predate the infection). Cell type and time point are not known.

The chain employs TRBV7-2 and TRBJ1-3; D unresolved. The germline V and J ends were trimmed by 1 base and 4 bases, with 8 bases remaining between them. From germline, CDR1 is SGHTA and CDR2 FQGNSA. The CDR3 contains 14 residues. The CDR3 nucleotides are TGTGCCAGCAGCTTAGGTGGCGGAGGAAACACCATATATTTT. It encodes CASSLGGGGNTIYF. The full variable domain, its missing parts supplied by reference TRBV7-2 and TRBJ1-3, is GAGVSQSPSNKVTEKGKDVELRCDPISGHTALYWYRQSLGQGLEFLIYFQGNSAPDKSGLPSDRFSAERTGGSVSTLTIQRTQQEDSAVYLCASSLGGGGNTIYFGEGSWLTVV.

CDR3 bases: TGTGCCAGCAGCCCCCGGACAGCAGATACGCAGTATTTT. It yields the protein CASSPRTADTQYF. V usage is TRBV9 and J usage is TRBJ2-3; D might be TRBD1 (6 bases). Trimming took off 4 bases at V and 4 bases at J, with 10 bases between the two ends. The CDR3 length is 13 residues. CDR1 is SGDLS, CDR2 YYNGEE, per germline.

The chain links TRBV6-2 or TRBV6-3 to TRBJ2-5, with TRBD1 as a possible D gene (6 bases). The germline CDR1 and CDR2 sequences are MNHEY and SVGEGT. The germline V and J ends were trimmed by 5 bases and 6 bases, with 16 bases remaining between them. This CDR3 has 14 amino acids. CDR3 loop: CASSPRGRGKTQYF. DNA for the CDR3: TGTGCCAGCAGTCCCCGGGGCAGGGGTAAGACCCAGTACTTC.

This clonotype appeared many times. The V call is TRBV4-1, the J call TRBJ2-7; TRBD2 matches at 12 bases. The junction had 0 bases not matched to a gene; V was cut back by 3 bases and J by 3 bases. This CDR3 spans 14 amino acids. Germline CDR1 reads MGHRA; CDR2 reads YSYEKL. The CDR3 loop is CASSQTSGGYEQYF. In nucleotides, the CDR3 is TGCGCCAGCAGCCAGACTAGCGGGGGCTACGAGCAGTACTTC.

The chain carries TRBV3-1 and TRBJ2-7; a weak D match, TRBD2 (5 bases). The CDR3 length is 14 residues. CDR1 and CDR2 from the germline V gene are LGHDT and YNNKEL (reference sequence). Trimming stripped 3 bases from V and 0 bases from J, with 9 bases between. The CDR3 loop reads CASSQGSFSYEQYV. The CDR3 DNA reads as TGTGCCAGCAGCCAGGGGAGTTTCTCCTACGAGCAGTACGTC.

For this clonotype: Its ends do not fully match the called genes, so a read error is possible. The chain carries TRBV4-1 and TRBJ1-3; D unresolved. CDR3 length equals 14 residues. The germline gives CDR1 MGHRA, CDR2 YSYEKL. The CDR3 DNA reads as TGCGACAGCAGCCTCCGGAACTCTGGAAACACCATATATTTT. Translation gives CDSSLRNSGNTIYF.